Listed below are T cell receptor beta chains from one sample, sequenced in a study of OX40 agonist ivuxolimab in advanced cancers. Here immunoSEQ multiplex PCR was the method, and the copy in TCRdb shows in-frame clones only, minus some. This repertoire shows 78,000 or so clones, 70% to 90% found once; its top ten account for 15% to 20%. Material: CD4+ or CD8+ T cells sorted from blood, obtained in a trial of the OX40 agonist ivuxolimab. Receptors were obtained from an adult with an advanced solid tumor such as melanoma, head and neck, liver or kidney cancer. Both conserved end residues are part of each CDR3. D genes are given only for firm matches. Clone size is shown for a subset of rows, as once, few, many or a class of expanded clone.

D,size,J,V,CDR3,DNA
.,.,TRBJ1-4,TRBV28,CASRPTGPTNEKLFF,TGTGCCAGCAGGCCTACGGGACCAACTAATGAAAAACTGTTTTTT
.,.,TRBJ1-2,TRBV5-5,CASSLTVVLYGYTF,TGTGCCAGCAGCCTGACAGTCGTCCTCTATGGCTACACCTTC
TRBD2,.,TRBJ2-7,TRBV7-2,CASSFSVGGLAGVHEQYF,TGTGCCAGCAGCTTTAGTGTAGGTGGACTAGCGGGAGTCCACGAGCAGTACTTC
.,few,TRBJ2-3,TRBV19,CASSGGEGWNTQYF,TGTGCCAGTAGTGGTGGAGAGGGGTGGAATACGCAGTATTTT
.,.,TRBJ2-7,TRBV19,CASSIQSRDGEQYF,TGTGCCAGTAGTATTCAGAGCAGGGATGGCGAGCAGTACTTC
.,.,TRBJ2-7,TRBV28,CASSFSLRRGEQYF,TGTGCCAGCAGTTTCAGTCTAAGGCGGGGCGAGCAGTACTTC
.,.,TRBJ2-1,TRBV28,CASSLYKRFNEQFF,TGTGCCAGCAGTTTATATAAGCGATTCAATGAGCAGTTCTTC
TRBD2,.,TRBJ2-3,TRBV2,CASSVAGGGTDTQYF,TGTGCCAGCAGCGTAGCGGGAGGCGGCACAGATACGCAGTATTTT
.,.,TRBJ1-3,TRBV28,CASSLWTDSGNTIYF,TGTGCCAGCAGTTTGTGGACTGACTCTGGAAACACCATATATTTT
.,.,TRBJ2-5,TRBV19,CASSEDWEETQYF,TGTGCCAGTAGTGAAGACTGGGAAGAGACCCAGTACTTC